This T cell receptor beta chain was documented in a study of identical twins. TCRdb passed the 5' RACE reads through MiXCR, listing each CDR3 protein once. Seen here are 400,000 to 550,000 distinct CDR3 sequences, roughly 24% observed once, and the top ten hold just under 3%. Trimming took 11 bases from V and 2 from J, leaving 13 bases between them. Per the germline V gene, CDR1 is MNHNS and CDR2 is SASEGT. The CDR3 has 13 residues. This sample also belongs to another study, concerning T cells expressing NK-cell markers. From that report: Dominant NKG2C+ clonotypes were found to form about 1.0-8% of CD8+ T cells in several donors. In a few donors, dominant clonotypes made up about 28.3-60.1% of CD3+CD56-NKG2C+ cells.

Sequencing input: CD4+ T cells sorted from blood. The clonotype was recovered from a woman under 30 in good health. The chain joins TRBV6-1 to TRBJ1-5; TRBD1 is a possible D gene (5 bases). CDR3 sequence: CAGQRGGNQPQHF. DNA for the CDR3: TGTGCCGGCCAAAGGGGTGGCAATCAGCCCCAGCATTTT.